This is a list of T cell receptor beta chains from one sample in a study of T cell changes during pregnancy in multiple sclerosis. The repertoire was sequenced with immunoSEQ multiplex PCR; TCRdb's copy has only in-frame clones and lacks some. Of 35,000 to 50,000 clones listed, roughly 90% are singletons. The sample here was CD8+ T cells from peripheral blood mononuclear cells, taken in the third trimester of pregnancy. Receptor source: a female donor with multiple sclerosis, enrolled in a pregnancy study. The CDR3 runs from the conserved cysteine through the conserved F or W. Fields, in order: D gene, V gene, CDR3 length, J gene, CDR3 protein, CDR3 DNA. D genes are given only for firm matches.

>TRBD2|TRBV6-6|15|TRBJ2-7
CASSYSPSGAYEQYF
TGTGCCAGCAGTTACTCTCCTAGCGGGGCCTACGAGCAGTACTTC
>.|TRBV6-5|15|TRBJ2-5
CASSLGGGLGETQYF
TGTGCCAGCAGCCTTGGCGGAGGGCTCGGAGAGACCCAGTACTTC
>TRBD1|TRBV27|16|TRBJ1-2
CASSLTGQGDIYGYTF
TGTGCCAGCAGTTTAACAGGACAGGGGGACATCTATGGCTACACCTTC
>.|TRBV4-3|16|TRBJ1-1
CASSQALGQTNTEAFF
TGCGCCAGCAGCCAAGCGTTAGGACAGACGAACACTGAAGCTTTCTTT
>.|TRBV6-5|15|TRBJ2-7
CASSYSTTPMYEQYF
TGTGCCAGCAGTTACTCGACGACTCCTATGTACGAGCAGTACTTC
>TRBD1|TRBV5-6|13|TRBJ2-7
CASSFPGGYEQYF
TGTGCCAGCAGCTTCCCAGGGGGCTACGAGCAGTACTTC
>TRBD2|TRBV6-4|16|TRBJ2-2
CASSDSSSGTSGELFF
TGTGCCAGCAGTGACAGCTCGAGCGGGACTAGCGGGGAGCTGTTTTTT
>.|TRBV19|16|TRBJ1-1
CASSSRGGDFDTEAFF
TGTGCCAGTAGTAGTCGTGGAGGGGACTTTGACACTGAAGCTTTCTTT
>TRBD2|TRBV27|17|TRBJ2-3
CASTMRTSGDLTDTQYF
TGTGCCAGCACTATGAGGACTAGCGGAGACCTCACAGATACGCAGTATTTT
>.|TRBV15|13|TRBJ2-7
CATCEGGSYEQYF
TGTGCCACCTGCGAGGGCGGCTCCTACGAGCAGTACTTC
>.|TRBV19|15|TRBJ2-3
CASSIIGASTDTQYF
TGTGCCAGTAGTATTATAGGGGCCAGCACAGATACGCAGTATTTT
>.|TRBV4-3|16|TRBJ1-5
CASSQDLGVGNQPQHF
TGCGCCAGCAGCCAAGATCTAGGCGTGGGCAATCAGCCCCAGCATTTT
>.|TRBV2|14|TRBJ2-7
CASSPPDSTYEQYF
TGTGCCAGCAGTCCACCAGACAGTACCTACGAGCAGTACTTC